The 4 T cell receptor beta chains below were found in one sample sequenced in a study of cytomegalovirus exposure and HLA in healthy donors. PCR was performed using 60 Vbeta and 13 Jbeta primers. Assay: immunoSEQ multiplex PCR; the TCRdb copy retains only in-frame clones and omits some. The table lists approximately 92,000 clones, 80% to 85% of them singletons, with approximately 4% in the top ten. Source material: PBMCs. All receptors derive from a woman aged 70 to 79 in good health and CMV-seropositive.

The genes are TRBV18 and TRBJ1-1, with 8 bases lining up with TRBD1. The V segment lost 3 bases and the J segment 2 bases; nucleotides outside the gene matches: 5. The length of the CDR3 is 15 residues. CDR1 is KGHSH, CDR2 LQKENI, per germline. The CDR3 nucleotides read TGTGCCAGCTCACCTCGACAGGGGTTCAACACTGAAGCTTTCTTT. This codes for CASSPRQGFNTEAFF.

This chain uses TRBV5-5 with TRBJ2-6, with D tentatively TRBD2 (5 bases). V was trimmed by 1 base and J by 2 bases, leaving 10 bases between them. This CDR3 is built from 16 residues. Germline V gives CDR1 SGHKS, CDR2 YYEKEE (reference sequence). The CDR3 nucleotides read TGTGCCAGCAGCTTGTGGACTCTCGCTGGGGCCAACGTCCTGACTTTC. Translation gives CASSLWTLAGANVLTF.

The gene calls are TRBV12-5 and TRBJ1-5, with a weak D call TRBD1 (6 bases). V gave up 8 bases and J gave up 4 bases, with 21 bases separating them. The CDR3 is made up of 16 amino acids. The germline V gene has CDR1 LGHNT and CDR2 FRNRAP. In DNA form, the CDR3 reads TGTGCTAGTAGCGACTCTCGGGGGGCCTCGAATCAGCCCCAGCATTTT. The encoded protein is CASSDSRGASNQPQHF. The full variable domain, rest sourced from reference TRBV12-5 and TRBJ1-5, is DARVTQTPRHKVTEMGQEVTMRCQPILGHNTVFWYRQTMMQGLELLAYFRNRAPLDDSGMPKDRFSAEMPDATLATLKIQPSEPRDSAVYFCASSDSRGASNQPQHFGDGTRLSIL.

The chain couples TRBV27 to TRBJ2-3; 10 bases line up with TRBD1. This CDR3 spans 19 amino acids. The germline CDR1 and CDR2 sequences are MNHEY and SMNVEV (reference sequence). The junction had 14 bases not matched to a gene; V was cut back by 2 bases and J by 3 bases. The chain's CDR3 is CASSLRIGIGTGATDTQYF. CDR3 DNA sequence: TGTGCCAGCAGTTTACGGATAGGGATCGGGACAGGGGCAACAGATACGCAGTATTTT.